The T cell receptor (beta chain) described here comes from a study of T cell responses to AZD1222 COVID-19 vaccine. This CDR3 is built from 14 residues. V lost 5 bases to trimming and J lost 0 bases, with 8 bases between them. Germline loops: CDR1 MDHEN, CDR2 SYDVKM. Study-level points and caveats: Seropositive AZD1222 recipients at baseline numbered only five or six. Spike-wide vaccine-associated CD4 TCRs dominated at 160-218 and 743-854. Reportedly, nearly half the spike-specific TCRs target unmutated variant regions. Recipients of two AZD1222 doses showed rising Spike-specific TCR breadth and depth.

About this clone: As yet, its antigen is unknown.

Here immunoSEQ multiplex PCR was the method, and the copy in TCRdb shows in-frame clones only, minus some. The data hold roughly 200,000 clones, with 85% to 95% observed a single time. The sample in question was peripheral blood, obtained 28 days after the second dose of the MenACWY control vaccine. V gene TRBV28 combines with J gene TRBJ1-5; possible D gene TRBD1, 6 bases. The TCR was taken from an adult who received the MenACWY meningococcal vaccine as a control. CDR3 in DNA: TGTGCCAGCAGTGGACAGATTAGCAATCAGCCCCAGCATTTT. This translates into CASSGQISNQPQHF.